A single sample gave rise to the 13 T cell receptor beta chains below, sequenced in a study of identical twins. In TCRdb, the 5' RACE reads were re-called with MiXCR into one record per CDR3 protein. This table has about 720,000 distinct CDR3 sequences, 18% appearing once. These data are also associated with another study on T cells expressing NK-cell markers.

Sequenced material: PBMCs. The receptors stem from a woman in her late teens or twenties in good health.

The chain uses TRBV28 and TRBJ2-4; either TRBD1 or TRBD2 may fit D (7 bases each). Trimming took off 2 bases at V and 5 bases at J, with 16 bases between the two ends. CDR3 length equals 16 residues. Looked up from germline, CDR1 is MDHEN and CDR2 is SYDVKM. CDR3 nucleotide sequence: TGTGCCAGCAGTTTAAGATGGGGGGGGACAGAAAACATTCAGTACTTC. This codes for CASSLRWGGTENIQYF. Full variable domain (rest looked up from reference TRBV28 and TRBJ2-4): DVKVTQSSRYLVKRTGEKVFLECVQDMDHENMFWYRQDPGLGLRLIYFSYDVKMKEKGDIPEGYSVSREKKERFSLILESASTNQTSMYLCASSLRWGGTENIQYFGAGTRLSVL.

This clonotype appeared a few times. The CDR3 nucleotides read TGTGCCAGCACAGACAGGGGAAAAGATACGCAGTATTTT. Its translation: CASTDRGKDTQYF. The chain couples TRBV12-3 or TRBV12-4 to TRBJ2-3, with TRBD1 identical over 8 bases. The CDR3 sequence is 13 residues long. V gave up 7 bases and J gave up 5 bases; unmatched junction bases: 5.

The chain recombines TRBV13 with TRBJ2-7; D gene unclear. Trimming took 2 bases from V and 2 from J, leaving 13 bases between them. CDR1 is PRHDT, CDR2 FYEKMQ, per germline (reference sequence). The CDR3 extends over 15 amino acids. The CDR3 coding sequence is TGTGCCAGCAGCTTAAGACGTCTGACGCCCTACGAGCAGTACTTC. Its translation is CASSLRRLTPYEQYF.

The J gene is TRBJ2-1, the V gene TRBV6-2 or TRBV6-3, with 8 bases identical to TRBD2. The CDR3 extends over 16 amino acids. Losses at the gene ends were 0 bases for V and 7 bases for J; bases not matched to a gene: 8. Germline V gives CDR1 MNHEY, CDR2 SVGEGT. The CDR3 loop is CASSYSISGGGNEQFF. CDR3 nucleotides: TGTGCCAGCAGTTACTCGATTTCCGGGGGGGGTAATGAGCAGTTCTTC.

The gene calls are TRBV20-1 and TRBJ2-3, with 12 nucleotides matching TRBD2. There are 15 residues in the CDR3. Trimming cost V 6 bases and J 4 bases; bases outside gene matches: 8. Germline V gene sequence: CDR1 DFQATT, CDR2 SNEGSKA (reference sequence). The DNA for the CDR3 is TGCAGTGCAAGAACGACTAGCGGGAGTTCAGATACGCAGTATTTT. This encodes CSARTTSGSSDTQYF.

This sequence joins TRBV20-1 and TRBJ2-3, with a possible D match to TRBD2 (5 bases). Germline values: CDR1 DFQATT, CDR2 SNEGSKA (reference sequence). The CDR3 covers 15 residues. Between the trimmed V and J ends, which lost 3 bases and 3 bases, there was a span of 16 bases. This chain's CDR3 is CSASRQLGRTDTQYF. The CDR3 DNA reads TGCAGTGCTAGCCGGCAACTAGGGCGTACAGATACGCAGTATTTT.

This clonotype was found a few times. The chain is built from TRBV9 and TRBJ1-1; the match to TRBD1 covers 7 bases. This CDR3 contains 15 residues. Germline trimming cut 2 bases from V and 1 base from J; bases unmatched to any gene: 5. The germline V gene encodes CDR1 SGDLS and CDR2 YYNGEE. Here the CDR3 DNA reads TGTGCCAGCAGCGTCAATCCAGGGGGGAACACTGAAGCTTTCTTT. Translated: CASSVNPGGNTEAFF. Using reference TRBV9 and TRBJ1-1 for the parts outside the CDR3, the full variable domain is DSGVTQTPKHLITATGQRVTLRCSPRSGDLSVYWYQQSLDQGLQFLIQYYNGEERAKGNILERFSAQQFPDLHSELNLSSLELGDSALYFCASSVNPGGNTEAFFGQGTRLTVV.

This clonotype was found a few times. The chain employs TRBV20-1 and TRBJ2-1; tentatively, D is TRBD2 (5 bases). The V end was cut by 3 bases, the J end by 6 bases, with 18 bases between. The CDR3 sequence is 15 residues long. Germline V gene sequence: CDR1 DFQATT, CDR2 SNEGSKA (reference sequence). The CDR3 spells CSASRPSGLGNEQFF. In DNA form, the CDR3 reads TGCAGTGCTAGCCGCCCAAGCGGCCTGGGCAATGAGCAGTTCTTC.

The table lists this clonotype with a few counts. V usage is TRBV6-5 and J usage is TRBJ2-1; D is uncertain. The CDR3 consists of 17 residues. Germline assignment: CDR1 MNHEY and CDR2 SVGAGI. V was pared by 0 bases and J by 7 bases, with 19 bases between. This CDR3 is CASSYSSFPIERNEQFF. The CDR3 DNA follows: TGTGCCAGCAGTTACTCTTCTTTCCCCATCGAACGGAATGAGCAGTTCTTC.

The V gene is TRBV6-5, the J gene TRBJ2-1; 9 bases agree with TRBD2. Germline V gene sequence: CDR1 MNHEY, CDR2 SVGAGI. The CDR3 covers 15 residues. The trim removed 2 bases at V and 6 bases at J, leaving 5 bases unmatched. The CDR3, as DNA: TGTGCCAGCAGTTACGGCGGGGGGGCTCTCAATGAGCAGTTCTTC. Protein sequence: CASSYGGGALNEQFF.

The chain combines TRBV7-2 with TRBJ2-7, with TRBD1 matching 10 bases. CDR1 and CDR2 (germline): SGHTA, FQGNSA. Germline trimming cut 5 bases from V and 6 bases from J; bases unmatched to any gene: 4. The CDR3 has 13 residues. The CDR3, as DNA: TGTGCCAGCAGCGTCCGGGACAGGGGCGAGCAGTACTTC. Amino acids: CASSVRDRGEQYF.

This clonotype showed up just a few times. This sequence joins TRBV6-2 or TRBV6-3 and TRBJ2-7, with D maybe TRBD2 (6 bases). This CDR3 has 15 residues. With 6 bases removed from V and 2 bases from J, the gap between germline ends came to 17 bases. Germline-derived CDR1 and CDR2 are MNHEY and SVGEGT. Here the CDR3 DNA reads TGTGCCAGCAGGCGGGACTCCCTTGCCCCCTACGAGCAGTACTTC. Encoded protein: CASRRDSLAPYEQYF.

This clonotype came up a few times. The chain links TRBV6-5 to TRBJ2-3, with 8 bases that match TRBD2. The CDR3 runs to 15 residues. V was clipped by 2 bases and J by 5 bases; unmatched bases: 6. Per the germline V gene, CDR1 is MNHEY and CDR2 is SVGAGI. The CDR3, as DNA: TGTGCCAGCAGTTACGGGACTAGTGGAGAAGATACGCAGTATTTT. It translates to CASSYGTSGEDTQYF.